The clone carrying this T cell receptor (beta chain) was counted only a few times. Its antigen is still unknown. Germline V gives CDR1 GTSNPN, CDR2 SVGIG (reference sequence). Trimming stripped 6 bases from V and 1 base from J, with 12 bases between. CDR3 length: 13 residues. This record comes from a study of T-cell memory formation after mild COVID-19. Overall study results and limits: CD4/CD8 balance held among clones contracting day 15 to 85, and later expanders leaned CD4+. The study detected some responding clones in pre-infection memory, suggesting cross-reactive memory joined.

Barcoded TCR alpha and TCR beta cDNA libraries with UMIs came from 5'RACE using constant-segment primers. A single record per CDR3 protein comes from TCRdb applying MiXCR to the 5' RACE reads. The sample has around 110,000 distinct CDR3 sequences, 13% to 15% seen once; the top ten hold about 39%. Sequenced: PBMCs or a T cell subset sorted from them (not recorded which). The V call is TRBV30, the J call TRBJ1-2, with D possibly being TRBD1 (5 bases). This TCR came from a man younger than 35 who had mild COVID-19 (a few samples of this study predate the infection). Cell type and time point are not known. This CDR3 reads CACGTEYNYGYTF. Here the CDR3 DNA reads TGTGCCTGCGGGACCGAGTATAACTATGGCTACACCTTC.